These 18 T cell receptor beta chains originate from one sample sequenced in a study of cytomegalovirus exposure and HLA in healthy donors (TCRdb year 2017). The library was built by means of the immunoSEQ multiplex PCR assay. TCRdb limited this immuneACCESS table to in-frame rearrangements with V and J called. A share of clones is missing; checked studies link under half to unresolved V genes, and the rest is unexplained. For this sample there are roughly 56,000 clones; roughly nine tenths appear just once. Around 16% of the sample is held by the ten biggest clonotypes. What was sequenced was PBMCs. The receptors come from a woman aged 18-29 years in good health and CMV-seronegative.

The V gene is TRBV4-2, the J gene TRBJ1-2, with 7 positions matching TRBD1. This CDR3 has 15 residues. V lost 3 bases to trimming and J lost 8 bases; unmatched junction nucleotides: 12. Germline CDR1 reads LGHNA; CDR2 reads YNFKEQ. The CDR3 protein is CASSQDSTGVEGYTF. CDR3 in DNA: TGTGCCAGCAGCCAGGACAGTACAGGGGTGGAGGGCTACACCTTC.

This chain links TRBV29-1 with TRBJ2-1; TRBD1 aligns across 10 bases. Trimming at V came to 4 bases and at J to 6 bases, leaving 6 bases not matched to a gene. The CDR3 consists of 14 residues. The germline CDR1 and CDR2 sequences are SQVTM and ANQGSEA. The CDR3 loop is CSVAGTGEGNEQFF. The DNA for the CDR3 is TGCAGCGTTGCCGGGACAGGGGAGGGCAATGAGCAGTTCTTC.

V usage is TRBV4-1 and J usage is TRBJ2-7, with D maybe TRBD2 (5 bases). This CDR3 region has 17 residues. The germline gives CDR1 MGHRA, CDR2 YSYEKL. Trimming pared 1 base from V and 1 base from J, leaving 17 bases between. CDR3 amino acids: CASSQVSLRERSYEQYF. Here the CDR3 DNA reads TGCGCCAGCAGCCAAGTGTCCCTAAGGGAGAGGTCCTACGAGCAGTACTTC.

This chain joins TRBV4-1 and TRBJ2-7; 7 nucleotides align to TRBD1. The CDR3 is 16 amino acids. The germline CDR1 and CDR2 sequences are MGHRA and YSYEKL. The V segment lost 0 bases and the J segment 6 bases; nucleotides outside the gene matches: 11. Here the CDR3 reads CASSQDGQGGAAEQYF. The CDR3 DNA reads TGCGCCAGCAGCCAAGATGGTCAAGGGGGCGCGGCCGAGCAGTACTTC.

This clone was observed once. This CDR3 reads CASSLVSSGGLEEQFF. In DNA form, the CDR3 reads TGTGCCAGCAGCTTGGTTTCTAGCGGGGGGCTAGAGGAGCAGTTCTTC. The J gene is TRBJ2-1, the V gene TRBV5-5, with 11 bases matching TRBD2. Germline CDR1 is SGHKS and CDR2 is YYEKEE (reference sequence). The CDR3 has 16 amino acids. Losses at the gene ends were 0 bases for V and 10 bases for J; bases not matched to a gene: 9. Variable domain in full (rest from reference TRBV5-5 and TRBJ2-1): DAGVTQSPTHLIKTRGQQVTLRCSPISGHKSVSWYQQVLGQGPQFIFQYYEKEERGRGNFPDRFSARQFPNYSSELNVNALLLGDSALYLCASSLVSSGGLEEQFFGPGTRLTVL.

The rearrangement links TRBV20-1 to TRBJ2-7; 8 bases fit TRBD1. This CDR3 has 11 amino acids. Germline V CDR1 and CDR2: DFQATT, SNEGSKA (reference sequence). With 6 bases clipped from V and 6 bases from J, the junction kept 4 bases outside the gene matches. CDR3 in amino acids: CSARTGPEQYF. Here the CDR3 DNA reads TGCAGTGCCCGGACAGGGCCCGAGCAGTACTTC.

This clone was seen a single time. V and J are TRBV11-2 and TRBJ2-7; D is ambiguous. V dropped 0 bases and J dropped 2 bases, with 8 bases sitting between them. Germline lookup yields CDR1 SGHAT and CDR2 FQNNGV. The length of the CDR3 is 14 residues. CDR3 residues: CASSLDPGTYEQYF. The DNA for the CDR3 is TGTGCCAGCAGCTTAGATCCAGGCACCTACGAGCAGTACTTC.

The V call is TRBV5-1, the J call TRBJ2-7, with a tentative D call TRBD1 (5 bases). V was clipped by 4 bases and J by 8 bases, with 16 bases between them. Germline CDR1 SGHRS, CDR2 YFSETQ. CDR3 length: 13 amino acids. CDR3 residues: CASSPPQERKQYF. In DNA, the CDR3 is TGCGCCAGCAGCCCTCCACAGGAGCGTAAGCAGTACTTC.

The gene calls are TRBV5-1 and TRBJ2-7; 7 bases map to TRBD1. Germline lookup yields CDR1 SGHRS and CDR2 YFSETQ. V shed 4 bases, J shed 7 bases, and the junction held 11 bases outside the gene matches. There are 14 residues in the CDR3. CDR3 bases: TGCGCCAGCAGCCCCGGGACAGCCCTCGGGGAGCAGTACTTC. Translating it yields CASSPGTALGEQYF.

The V gene is TRBV6-5, the J gene TRBJ1-1; the D gene is possibly TRBD1 (5 bases). CDR3 length: 13 amino acids. The V end was cut by 8 bases, the J end by 1 base, with 11 bases between. Germline CDR1 MNHEY, CDR2 SVGAGI. CDR3 protein: CASWGTENTEAFF. The DNA for the CDR3 is TGTGCCAGCTGGGGCACAGAGAACACTGAAGCTTTCTTT.

The rearrangement joins TRBV5-1 to TRBJ1-1; perhaps TRBD1 as D (6 bases). V was trimmed by 4 bases and J by 0 bases, leaving 10 bases between them. The CDR3 loop spans 14 amino acids. Germline-derived CDR1 and CDR2 are SGHRS and YFSETQ. The CDR3 coding sequence is TGCGCCAGCAGCACAGGGATGATGAACACTGAAGCTTTCTTT. Its translation: CASSTGMMNTEAFF.

The V gene is TRBV6-5, the J gene TRBJ1-1; a weak D match, TRBD1 (5 bases). V gave up 8 bases and J gave up 5 bases, with 12 bases separating them. CDR1 is MNHEY and CDR2 is SVGAGI in the germline V gene. This CDR3 is built from 12 residues. The CDR3 is CASQRGFTEAFF. In nucleotides, the CDR3 is TGTGCCAGCCAAAGGGGATTTACTGAAGCTTTCTTT.

Only a few counts were recorded for this clone. The genes are TRBV2 and TRBJ2-7, with 10 bases lining up with TRBD1. Germline V CDR1 and CDR2: SNHLY, FYNNEI. The CDR3 is 13 residues long. The V gene end was trimmed by 4 bases and the J gene end by 5 bases; junction bases not matched to a gene: 2. CDR3 sequence reads: CASSADRGHEQYF. The DNA of the CDR3 is TGTGCCAGCAGTGCCGACAGGGGGCACGAGCAGTACTTC.

This chain links TRBV10-2 with TRBJ1-1, with 8 bases lining up with TRBD1. Trimming cost V 7 bases and J 1 base; bases outside gene matches: 5. Germline loops: CDR1 WSHSY, CDR2 SAAADI. CDR3 length: 14 residues. The CDR3 loop is CASTKGQENTEAFF. In DNA form, the CDR3 reads TGCGCCAGCACTAAGGGACAGGAGAACACTGAAGCTTTCTTT.

Turning to this clone: The same CDR3 also results from other DNA sequences found in this sample. The V call is TRBV5-1, the J call TRBJ1-1; TRBD1 might be the D (6 bases). The CDR3 is 14 amino acids. Germline V lookup: CDR1 SGHRS, CDR2 YFSETQ. V shed 0 bases and J shed 11 bases, with 17 bases lying between them. This CDR3 reads CASSLGHRADSAFF. The CDR3 DNA reads as TGCGCCAGCAGCTTGGGGCACAGGGCCGATTCGGCTTTCTTT.

The chain is built from TRBV5-6 and TRBJ1-2; D remains ambiguous. The CDR3 contains 12 residues. The V and J ends lost 2 bases and 5 bases respectively, with 7 bases between them. CDR1 SGHDT and CDR2 YYEEEE come from the germline V gene. The CDR3 reads CASSFRGYGYTF. CDR3 sequence (DNA): TGTGCCAGCAGCTTTCGGGGTTATGGCTACACCTTC.

The chain links TRBV9 to TRBJ2-7, with unresolved D. The CDR3 is 14 amino acids. V was shortened by 1 base and J by 7 bases, with 15 bases between the two germline ends. The V gene's germline CDR1 is SGDLS and CDR2 YYNGEE. The CDR3 is CASSVRPVSGEQYF. CDR3 nucleotides: TGTGCCAGCAGCGTAAGACCGGTCTCGGGTGAGCAGTACTTC.

This clone was seen a single time. The chain is built from TRBV6-5 and TRBJ1-4; weak D call: TRBD1 (5 bases). The CDR3 loop spans 14 amino acids. The V gene's germline CDR1 is MNHEY and CDR2 SVGAGI. Trimming cost V 6 bases and J 5 bases, with 13 bases left between them. This CDR3 reads CASSGDSGNEKLFF. The CDR3 DNA reads TGTGCCAGCAGCGGCGACAGTGGGAATGAAAAACTGTTTTTT.